This T cell receptor (beta chain) was documented in a study of Ad26.COV2.S vaccination and SARS-CoV-2 variants. Treatment of the sample: 15 to 20 received Ad26.COV2.S at low or high dose, single or two shots; several received placebo; per-sample allocation not given. Each sample was drawn 63 days after the first injection (of vaccine or placebo). The vaccine antigen was prefusion-stabilized Wuhan SARS-CoV-2 spike. The CDR3 covers 14 residues. Germline V lookup: CDR1 SGHTA, CDR2 FQGNSA. V was cut by 4 bases and J by 5 bases, with 12 bases left in between. Clones were sequenced by immunoSEQ multiplex PCR, and TCRdb holds only the in-frame ones, with some missing. The sample lists about 400,000 clones; 83% were seen once.

Sequencing used peripheral blood, obtained in a trial of Ad26.COV2.S vaccine versus placebo. This chain joins TRBV7-2 and TRBJ1-5; tentatively, D is TRBD1 (5 bases). The TCR sequence derives from a person between 18 and 65 years old who received the Ad26.COV2.S COVID-19 vaccine or a placebo. The chain's CDR3 is CASSSRQGDQPQHF. The CDR3 coding sequence is TGTGCCAGCAGCTCCCGGCAGGGAGATCAGCCCCAGCATTTT.